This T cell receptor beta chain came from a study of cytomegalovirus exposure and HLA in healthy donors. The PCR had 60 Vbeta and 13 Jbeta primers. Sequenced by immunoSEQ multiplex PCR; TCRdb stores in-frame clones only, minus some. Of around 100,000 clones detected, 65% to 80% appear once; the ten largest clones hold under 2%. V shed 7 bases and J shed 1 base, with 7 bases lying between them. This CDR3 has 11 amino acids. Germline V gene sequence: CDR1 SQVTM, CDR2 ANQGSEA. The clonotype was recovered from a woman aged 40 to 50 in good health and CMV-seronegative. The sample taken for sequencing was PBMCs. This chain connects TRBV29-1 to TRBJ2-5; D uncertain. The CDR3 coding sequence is TGCAGCGCCTGGCTCCAAGAGACCCAGTACTTC. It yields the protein CSAWLQETQYF.